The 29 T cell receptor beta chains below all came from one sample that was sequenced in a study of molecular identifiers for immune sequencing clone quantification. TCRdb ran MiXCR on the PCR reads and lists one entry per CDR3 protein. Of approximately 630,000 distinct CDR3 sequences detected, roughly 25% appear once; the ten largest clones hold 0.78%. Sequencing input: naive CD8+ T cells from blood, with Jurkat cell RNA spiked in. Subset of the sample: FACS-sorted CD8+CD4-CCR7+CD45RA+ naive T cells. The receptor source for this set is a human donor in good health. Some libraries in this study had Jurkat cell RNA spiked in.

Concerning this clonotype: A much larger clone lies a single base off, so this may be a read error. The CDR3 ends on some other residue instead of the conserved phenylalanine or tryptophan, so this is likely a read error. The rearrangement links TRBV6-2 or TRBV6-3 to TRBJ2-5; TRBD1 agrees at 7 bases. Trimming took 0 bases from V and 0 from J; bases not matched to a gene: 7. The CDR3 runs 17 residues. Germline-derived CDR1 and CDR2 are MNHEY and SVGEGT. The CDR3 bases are TGTGCCAGCAGTTACTCCGGGACAGCGACCTACCAAGAGACCCAGTACATC. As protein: CASSYSGTATYQETQYI.

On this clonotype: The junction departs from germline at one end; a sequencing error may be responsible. CDR3 bases: TGTGCCAGCAGTCCCCAGTCGCGGGACAGCGTCCCTGGGGCCAACGTCCTGCCTTTC. Translation: CASSPQSRDSVPGANVLPF. This chain uses TRBV12-3 or TRBV12-4 with TRBJ2-6; the D gene is possibly TRBD1 (7 bases). The CDR3 has 19 residues.

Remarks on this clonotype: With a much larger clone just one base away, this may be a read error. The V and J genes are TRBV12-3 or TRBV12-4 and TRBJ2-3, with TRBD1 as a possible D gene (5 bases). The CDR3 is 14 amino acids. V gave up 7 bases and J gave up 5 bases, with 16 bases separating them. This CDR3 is CASIPFWGEDTQYF. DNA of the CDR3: TGTGCCAGCATCCCCTTTTGGGGCGAAGATACGCAGTATTTT.

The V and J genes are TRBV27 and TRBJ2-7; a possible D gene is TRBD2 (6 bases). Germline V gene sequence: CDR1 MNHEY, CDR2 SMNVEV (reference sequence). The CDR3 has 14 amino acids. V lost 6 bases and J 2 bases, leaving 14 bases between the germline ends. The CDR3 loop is CASSARGTPYEQYF. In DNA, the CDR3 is TGTGCCAGCAGCGCACGGGGGACCCCCTACGAGCAGTACTTC.

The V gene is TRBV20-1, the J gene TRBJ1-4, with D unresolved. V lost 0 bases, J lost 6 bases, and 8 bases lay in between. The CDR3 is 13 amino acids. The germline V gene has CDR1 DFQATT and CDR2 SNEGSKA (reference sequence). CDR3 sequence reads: CSARDLGDEKLFF. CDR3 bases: TGCAGTGCTAGAGATCTCGGTGATGAAAAACTGTTTTTT.

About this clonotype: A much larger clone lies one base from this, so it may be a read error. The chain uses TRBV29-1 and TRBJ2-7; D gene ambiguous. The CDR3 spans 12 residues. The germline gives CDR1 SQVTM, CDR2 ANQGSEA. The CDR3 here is CSVEKGNYERYF. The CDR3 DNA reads TGCAGCGTTGAAAAGGGTAACTACGAGCGGTACTTC.

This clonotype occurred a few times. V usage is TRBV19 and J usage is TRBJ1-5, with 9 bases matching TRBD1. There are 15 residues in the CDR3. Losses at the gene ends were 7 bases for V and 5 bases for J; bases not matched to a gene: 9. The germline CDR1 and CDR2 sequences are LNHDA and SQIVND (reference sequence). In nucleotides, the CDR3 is TGTGCCAGTACCCCCCTGGGACAGGGTGATCAGCCCCAGCATTTT. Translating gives CASTPLGQGDQPQHF. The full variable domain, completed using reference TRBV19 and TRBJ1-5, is DGGITQSPKYLFRKEGQNVTLSCEQNLNHDAMYWYRQDPGQGLRLIYYSQIVNDFQKGDIAEGYSVSREKKESFPLTVTSAQKNPTAFYLCASTPLGQGDQPQHFGDGTRLSIL.

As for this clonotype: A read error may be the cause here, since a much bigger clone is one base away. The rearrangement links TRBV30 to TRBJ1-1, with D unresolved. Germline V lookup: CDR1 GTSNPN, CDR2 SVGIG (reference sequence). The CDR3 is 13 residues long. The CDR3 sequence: CAWRYGWNTEAYF. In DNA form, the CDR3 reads TGTGCCTGGAGATACGGCTGGAACACTGAAGCTTACTTT.

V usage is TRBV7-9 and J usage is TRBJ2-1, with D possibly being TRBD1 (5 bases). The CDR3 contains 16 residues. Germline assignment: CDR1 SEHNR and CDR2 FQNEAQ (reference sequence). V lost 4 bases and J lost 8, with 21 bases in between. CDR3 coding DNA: TGTGCCAGCAGCTCCTCCCGATTCGGACAATTCCATGAGCAGTTCTTC. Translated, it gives CASSSSRFGQFHEQFF.

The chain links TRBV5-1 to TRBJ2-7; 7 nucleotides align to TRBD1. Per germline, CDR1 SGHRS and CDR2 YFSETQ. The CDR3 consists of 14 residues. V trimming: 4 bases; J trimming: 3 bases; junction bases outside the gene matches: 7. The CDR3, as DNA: TGCGCCAGCAGCCCGAGTGACAGGGTCTACGAGCAGTACTTC. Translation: CASSPSDRVYEQYF.

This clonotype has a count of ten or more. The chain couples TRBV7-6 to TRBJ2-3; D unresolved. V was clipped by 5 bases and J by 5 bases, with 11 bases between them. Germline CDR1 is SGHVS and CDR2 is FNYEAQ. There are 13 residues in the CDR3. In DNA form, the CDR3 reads TGTGCCAGCAGCGGAGACCCTGAAGATACGCAGTATTTT. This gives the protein CASSGDPEDTQYF.

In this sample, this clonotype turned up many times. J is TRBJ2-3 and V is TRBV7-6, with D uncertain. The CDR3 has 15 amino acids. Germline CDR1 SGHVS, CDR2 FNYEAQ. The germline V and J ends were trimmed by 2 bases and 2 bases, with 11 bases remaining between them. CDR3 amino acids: CASSLFGFTTDTQYF. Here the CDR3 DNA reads TGTGCCAGCAGCTTATTCGGGTTCACCACAGATACGCAGTATTTT. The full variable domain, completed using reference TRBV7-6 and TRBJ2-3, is GAGVSQSPRYKVTKRGQDVALRCDPISGHVSLYWYRQALGQGPEFLTYFNYEAQQDKSGLPNDRFSAERPEGSISTLTIQRTEQRDSAMYRCASSLFGFTTDTQYFGPGTRLTVL.

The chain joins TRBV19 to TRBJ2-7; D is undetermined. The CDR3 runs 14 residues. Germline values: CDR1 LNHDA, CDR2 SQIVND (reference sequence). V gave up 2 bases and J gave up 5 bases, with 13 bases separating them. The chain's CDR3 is CASSILGNPHEQYF. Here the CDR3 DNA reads TGTGCCAGTAGTATACTGGGAAACCCCCACGAGCAGTACTTC.

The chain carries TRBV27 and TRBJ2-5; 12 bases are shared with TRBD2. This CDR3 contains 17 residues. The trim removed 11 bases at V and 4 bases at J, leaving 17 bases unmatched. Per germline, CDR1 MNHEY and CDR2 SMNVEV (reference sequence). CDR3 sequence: CASTASGGARLGETQYF. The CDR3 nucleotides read TGTGCCTCCACGGCTAGCGGGGGGGCACGGCTTGGAGAGACCCAGTACTTC.

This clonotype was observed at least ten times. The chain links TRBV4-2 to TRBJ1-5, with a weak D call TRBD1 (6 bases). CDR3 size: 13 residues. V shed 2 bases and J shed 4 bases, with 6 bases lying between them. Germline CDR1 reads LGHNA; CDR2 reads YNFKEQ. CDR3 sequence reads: CASSQQGNQPQHF. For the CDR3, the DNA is TGTGCCAGCAGCCAACAGGGGAATCAGCCCCAGCATTTT.

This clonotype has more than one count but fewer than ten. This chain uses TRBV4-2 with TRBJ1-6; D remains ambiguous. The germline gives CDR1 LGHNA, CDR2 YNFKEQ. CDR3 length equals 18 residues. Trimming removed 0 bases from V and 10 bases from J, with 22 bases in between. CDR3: CASSQDQGSFIVSSPLHF. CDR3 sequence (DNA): TGTGCCAGCAGCCAAGATCAAGGGAGTTTTATTGTCAGCTCACCCCTCCACTTT.

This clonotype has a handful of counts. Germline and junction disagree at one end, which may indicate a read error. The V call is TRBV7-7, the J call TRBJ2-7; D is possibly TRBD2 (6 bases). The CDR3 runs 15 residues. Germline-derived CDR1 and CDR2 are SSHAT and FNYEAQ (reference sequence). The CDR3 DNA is TGTGCCAGCAGCCTAGCGAGCGGGTCCGGATACGAGCAGTACTTC. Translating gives CASSLASGSGYEQYF.

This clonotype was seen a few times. The CDR3 sequence: CASTESAANEKLFF. The CDR3 nucleotides read TGTGCCAGCACCGAATCCGCAGCTAATGAAAAACTGTTTTTT. The chain uses TRBV7-8 and TRBJ1-4; no clear D. This CDR3 region has 14 residues. The germline V gene has CDR1 SGHVS and CDR2 FQNEAQ. V lost 7 bases and J lost 3, with 12 bases in between.

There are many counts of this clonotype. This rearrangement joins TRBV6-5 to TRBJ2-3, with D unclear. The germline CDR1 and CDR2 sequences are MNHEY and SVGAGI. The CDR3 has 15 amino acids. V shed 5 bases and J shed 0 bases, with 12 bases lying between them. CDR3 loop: CASSLDDSSTDTQYF. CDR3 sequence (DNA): TGTGCCAGCAGTCTAGACGACTCTAGCACAGATACGCAGTATTTT.

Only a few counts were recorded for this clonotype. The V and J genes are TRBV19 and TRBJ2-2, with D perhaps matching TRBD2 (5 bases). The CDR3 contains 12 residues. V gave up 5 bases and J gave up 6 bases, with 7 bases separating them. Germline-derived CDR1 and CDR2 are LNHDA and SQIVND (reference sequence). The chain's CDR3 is CASSWESGELFF. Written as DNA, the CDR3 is TGTGCCAGTAGTTGGGAGTCCGGGGAGCTGTTTTTT. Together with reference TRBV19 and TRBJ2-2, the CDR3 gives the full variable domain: DGGITQSPKYLFRKEGQNVTLSCEQNLNHDAMYWYRQDPGQGLRLIYYSQIVNDFQKGDIAEGYSVSREKKESFPLTVTSAQKNPTAFYLCASSWESGELFFGEGSRLTVL.

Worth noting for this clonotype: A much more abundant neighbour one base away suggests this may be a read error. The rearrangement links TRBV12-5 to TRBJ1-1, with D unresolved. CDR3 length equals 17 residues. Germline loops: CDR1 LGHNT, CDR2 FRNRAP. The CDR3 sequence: CAGGFSPVEGRITEAFF. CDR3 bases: TGTGCTGGTGGTTTCAGCCCCGTTGAAGGGCGAATCACTGAAGCTTTCTTT.

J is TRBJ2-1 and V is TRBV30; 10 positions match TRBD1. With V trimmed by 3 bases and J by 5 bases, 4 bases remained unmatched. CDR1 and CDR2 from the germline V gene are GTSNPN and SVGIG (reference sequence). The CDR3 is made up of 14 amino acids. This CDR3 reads CAWSIGTGDNEQFF. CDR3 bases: TGTGCCTGGAGCATCGGGACAGGGGACAATGAGCAGTTCTTC.

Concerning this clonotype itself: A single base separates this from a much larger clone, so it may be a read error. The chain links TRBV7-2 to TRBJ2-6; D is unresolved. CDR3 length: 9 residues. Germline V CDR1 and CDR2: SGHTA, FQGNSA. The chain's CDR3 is CANSLVPTF. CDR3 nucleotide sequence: TGTGCCAACAGCCTTGTCCCGACTTTC. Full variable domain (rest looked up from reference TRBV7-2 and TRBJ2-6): GAGVSQSPSNKVTEKGKDVELRCDPISGHTALYWYRQSLGQGLEFLIYFQGNSAPDKSGLPSDRFSAERTGGSVSTLTIQRTQQEDSAVYLCANSLVPTFGAGSRLTVL.

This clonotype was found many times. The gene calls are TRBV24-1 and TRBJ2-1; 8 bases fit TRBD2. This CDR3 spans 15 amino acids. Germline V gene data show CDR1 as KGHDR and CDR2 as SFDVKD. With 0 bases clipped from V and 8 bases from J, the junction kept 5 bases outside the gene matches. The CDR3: CATSDLQAGADEQFF. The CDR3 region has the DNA TGTGCCACCAGTGATTTGCAAGCGGGAGCAGATGAGCAGTTCTTC.

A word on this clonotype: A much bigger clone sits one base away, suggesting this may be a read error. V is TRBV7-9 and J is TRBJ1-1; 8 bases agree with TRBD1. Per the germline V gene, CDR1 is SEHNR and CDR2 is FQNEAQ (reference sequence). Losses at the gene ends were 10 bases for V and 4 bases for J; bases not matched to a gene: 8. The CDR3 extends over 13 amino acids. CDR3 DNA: TGTGCCACTGCAGGGGGCTGGGGCACTGAAGCTTTCTTT. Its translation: CATAGGWGTEAFF.

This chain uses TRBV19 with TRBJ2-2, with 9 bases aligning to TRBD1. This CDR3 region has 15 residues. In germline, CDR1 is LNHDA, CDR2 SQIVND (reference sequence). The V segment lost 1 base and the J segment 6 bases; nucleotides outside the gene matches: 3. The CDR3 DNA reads TGTGCCAGTAGTATAGGACAGGGGGTCGCCGGGGAGCTGTTTTTT. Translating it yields CASSIGQGVAGELFF.

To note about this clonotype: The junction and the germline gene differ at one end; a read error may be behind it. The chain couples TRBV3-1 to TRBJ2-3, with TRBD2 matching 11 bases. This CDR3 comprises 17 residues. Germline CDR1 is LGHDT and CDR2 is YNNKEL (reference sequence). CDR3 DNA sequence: TGTGCCAGCAGCCAAGAGACTAGCGGGACTAGGGCAGATGCGCAGTACTTT. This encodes CASSQETSGTRADAQYF.

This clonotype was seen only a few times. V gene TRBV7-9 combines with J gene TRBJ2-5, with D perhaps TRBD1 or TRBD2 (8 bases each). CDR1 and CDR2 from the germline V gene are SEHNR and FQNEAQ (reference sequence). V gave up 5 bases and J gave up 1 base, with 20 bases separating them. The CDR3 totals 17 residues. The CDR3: CASSPGQGSGIQETQYF. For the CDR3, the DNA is TGTGCCAGCAGCCCCGGACAGGGTAGCGGGATCCAAGAGACCCAGTACTTC.

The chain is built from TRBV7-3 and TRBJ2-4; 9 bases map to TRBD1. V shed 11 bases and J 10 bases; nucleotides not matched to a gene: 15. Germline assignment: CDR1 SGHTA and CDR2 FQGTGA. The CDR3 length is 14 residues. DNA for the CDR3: TGTGCCCCACCCACCGGGACAGGGTATTCTATTCAGTACTTC. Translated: CAPPTGTGYSIQYF. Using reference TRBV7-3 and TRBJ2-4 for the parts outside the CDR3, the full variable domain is GAGVSQTPSNKVTEKGKYVELRCDPISGHTALYWYRQSLGQGPEFLIYFQGTGAADDSGLPNDRFFAVRPEGSVSTLKIQRTERGDSAVYLCAPPTGTGYSIQYFGAGTRLSVL.